This T cell receptor (beta chain) was documented in a study of sequential checkpoint blockade in melanoma. Study overall: Twenty-two patients had matched tumor biopsies before treatment and at week 13 after nivolumab or ipilimumab alone.

Findings of the study overall: Patients with week-13 increases in T-cell fraction and clonality benefited about 30 times more often. For nivolumab-first patients, baseline tumor clonality was associated with response.

Measured with immunoSEQ multiplex PCR; TCRdb has only the in-frame clones, and not every one. The repertoire holds approximately 900 clones, with approximately 20% as singletons. V was shortened by 4 bases and J by 4 bases, with 14 bases between the two germline ends. The germline CDR1 and CDR2 sequences are SGHRS and YFSETQ. This CDR3 region has 14 residues. Described treatment: randomized to nivolumab then ipilimumab (arm A) or the reverse (arm B). No patient had prior DNA-damaging chemotherapy. This clone appeared a single time. Its antigen is undetermined. The receptor's source is a human donor with melanoma. Specimen: tumor tissue (inferred from file names), collected from a patient given nivolumab and ipilimumab in sequence. V and J are TRBV5-1 and TRBJ1-1; D perhaps matches TRBD1 (6 bases). As DNA, the CDR3 is TGCGCCAGCAGCGCCAACAGGGAGGGCACTGAAGCTTTCTTT. Translation gives CASSANREGTEAFF.